This entry lists 3 T cell receptor beta chains sequenced from one sample in a study of blood T cells in healthy people across ages. A sample-barcoded 5' primer and a J-beta primer mix were used in a second PCR of roughly 7 to 12 cycles. One entry per CDR3 protein results from TCRdb running MiXCR on the 5' RACE reads. The repertoire holds about 1.5 million distinct CDR3 sequences, roughly 43% seen once, with less than 5% in the top ten. The specimen sequenced was blood. The source of these receptors is a woman between 18 and 29 years old in good health.

The chain couples TRBV3-1 to TRBJ2-5, with TRBD1 identical over 8 bases. This CDR3 has 14 residues. Germline V gives CDR1 LGHDT, CDR2 YNNKEL (reference sequence). Unmatched junction bases numbered 3, after V lost 0 bases and J lost 6 bases. Written as DNA, the CDR3 is TGTGCCAGCAGCCAAGACTCAGGGGGCAAGACCCAGTACTTC. Translation gives CASSQDSGGKTQYF.

The chain links TRBV6-2 or TRBV6-3 to TRBJ2-5, with 7 bases fitting TRBD1. The trim removed 6 bases at V and 4 bases at J, leaving 8 bases unmatched. This CDR3 has 14 amino acids. The germline gives CDR1 MNHEY, CDR2 SVGEGT. The CDR3 nucleotides read TGTGCCAGCAGATTAGACAGGGTACCAGAGACCCAGTACTTC. Its protein product is CASRLDRVPETQYF.

The chain has TRBV4-2 and TRBJ2-1; D may be TRBD2 (6 bases). This CDR3 region has 11 residues. With 1 base removed from V and 15 bases from J, the gap between germline ends came to 10 bases. Germline loops: CDR1 LGHNA, CDR2 YNFKEQ. Written as DNA, the CDR3 is TGTGCCAGCAGCCAAGCTTGGGACTTGTTCTTC. It specifies CASSQAWDLFF.